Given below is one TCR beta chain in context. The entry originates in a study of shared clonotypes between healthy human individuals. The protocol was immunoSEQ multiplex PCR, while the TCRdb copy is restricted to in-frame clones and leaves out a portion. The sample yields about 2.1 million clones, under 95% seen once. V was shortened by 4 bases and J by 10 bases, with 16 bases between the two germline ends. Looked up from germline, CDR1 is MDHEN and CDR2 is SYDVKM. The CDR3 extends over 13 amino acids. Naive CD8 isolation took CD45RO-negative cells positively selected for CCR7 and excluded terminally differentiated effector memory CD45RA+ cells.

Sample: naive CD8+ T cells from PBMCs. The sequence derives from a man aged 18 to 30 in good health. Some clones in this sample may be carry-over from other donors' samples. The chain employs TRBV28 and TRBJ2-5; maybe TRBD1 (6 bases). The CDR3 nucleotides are TGTGCCAGCAGTTCTAGGACAGCCGGAGACCAGTACTTC. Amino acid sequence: CASSSRTAGDQYF.